The rows below give T cell receptor beta chains drawn from one sample of a study of blood T cell repertoires in COVID-19. TCRdb's table, derived via immunoSEQ multiplex PCR, lists solely in-frame clones and lacks some. This table has roughly 200,000 clones, 70% to 90% appearing once. The specimen was PBMCs or T cells enriched from blood (not recorded which). These TCRs come from a woman between 45 and 65 years old in a cohort exposed to, infected with or recovered from COVID-19 (not recorded which). Each CDR3 is given with its conserved first and last residue. A D gene is named only where the DNA matches it firmly. Expanded clones are given a class, and other clones once, few, many or no size at all.

j_call d_call v_call clone_size cdr3_aa cdr3_nt
TRBJ2-5 TRBD2 TRBV5-1 NA CASSLARTSGGPYQETQYF TGCGCCAGCAGCTTGGCCAGAACTAGCGGGGGACCGTACCAAGAGACCCAGTACTTC
TRBJ1-2 NA TRBV5-5 NA CASSLVIAYGYTF TGTGCCAGCAGCTTGGTCATAGCCTATGGCTACACCTTC
TRBJ1-1 NA TRBV4-3 once CASSQEGTREMNTEAFF TGCGCCAGCAGCCAAGAGGGGACTCGGGAGATGAACACTGAAGCTTTCTTT
TRBJ1-3 NA TRBV3-1/TRBV3-2 NA CASSQKGAGNTIYF TGTGCCAGCAGCCAAAAGGGGGCTGGAAACACCATATATTTT
TRBJ2-7 TRBD2 TRBV6-2/TRBV6-3 NA CASSYRGGHEQYF TGTGCCAGCAGTTACCGGGGGGGCCACGAGCAGTACTTC
TRBJ2-1 NA TRBV24-1 NA CATSDPGARRYNEQFF TGTGCCACCAGTGATCCAGGGGCTCGCAGGTACAATGAGCAGTTCTTC
TRBJ1-1 NA TRBV4-3 NA CASSQVTGLGTEAFF TGCGCCAGCAGCCAAGTCACAGGGTTAGGCACTGAAGCTTTCTTT
TRBJ1-2 NA TRBV6-5 NA CASSYLRGAYGYTF TGTGCCAGCAGTTACTTACGGGGGGCCTATGGCTACACCTTC
TRBJ2-1 NA TRBV4-3 NA CASSQDRGGEQFF TGCGCCAGCAGCCAAGATCGCGGCGGTGAGCAGTTCTTC
TRBJ1-2 TRBD1 TRBV4-3 NA CASSHGTGNGYTF TGCGCCAGCAGCCACGGGACAGGGAATGGCTACACCTTC
TRBJ1-1 TRBD1 TRBV28 NA CASSRRPGQGPTEAFF TGTGCCAGCAGTCGACGCCCAGGACAGGGACCCACTGAAGCTTTCTTT
TRBJ2-2 NA TRBV10-3 once CAISELRTSAGELFF TGTGCCATCAGTGAGCTAAGGACATCCGCCGGGGAGCTGTTTTTT
TRBJ2-2 TRBD2 TRBV10-3 NA CAMASGAEQNTGELFF TGTGCCATGGCTAGCGGGGCTGAGCAGAACACCGGGGAGCTGTTTTTT
TRBJ1-4 NA TRBV4-1 NA CASSPSRQPPNEKLFF TGCGCCAGCAGCCCCAGCCGACAGCCGCCTAATGAAAAACTGTTTTTT
TRBJ2-1 TRBD2 TRBV7-9 NA CASSPRGLLAGGHNEQFF TGTGCCAGCAGCCCGAGAGGCCTACTAGCGGGGGGACACAATGAGCAGTTCTTC
TRBJ1-4 NA TRBV7-9 NA CASSLAPLPEEKLFF TGTGCCAGCAGCTTAGCGCCACTCCCCGAGGAAAAACTGTTTTTT
TRBJ1-5 NA TRBV12-5 NA CASGLQGNQPQHF TGTGCTAGTGGTTTGCAGGGGAATCAGCCCCAGCATTTT
TRBJ2-3 TRBD1 TRBV28 once CVSSTGGNTDTQYF TGTGTCTCGTCGACAGGGGGCAATACAGATACGCAGTATTTT
TRBJ1-6 NA TRBV7-9 NA CASSRQGTDSPLHF TGTGCCAGCAGCAGGCAGGGGACGGATTCACCCCTCCACTTT
TRBJ2-2 NA TRBV4-2 NA CASSQDPGTRKNTGELFF TGTGCCAGCAGCCAAGATCCAGGGACACGTAAAAACACCGGGGAGCTGTTTTTT
TRBJ1-4 NA TRBV2 NA CASGGKILSTNEKLFF TGTGCCAGTGGGGGGAAAATCCTGTCAACTAATGAAAAACTGTTTTTT
TRBJ2-1 NA TRBV2 NA CASRRAPDGSSYNEQFF TGTGCCAGCAGGCGGGCCCCGGACGGGAGCTCCTACAATGAGCAGTTCTTC
TRBJ1-5 TRBD1 TRBV27 few CANPTGEPQHF TGTGCCAACCCAACAGGGGAGCCCCAGCATTTT
TRBJ1-1 NA TRBV10-3 few CAISERPKGRTEAFF TGTGCCATCAGTGAGAGGCCGAAGGGGCGAACTGAAGCTTTCTTT
TRBJ2-5 NA TRBV18 NA CASSPRQYQETQYF TGTGCCAGCTCACCGAGACAGTACCAAGAGACCCAGTACTTC
TRBJ1-2 NA TRBV27 NA CASSLSRGYYGYTF TGTGCCAGCAGTTTATCACGGGGGTACTATGGCTACACCTTC
TRBJ1-2 TRBD1 TRBV6-5 NA CASSLAGGRSDGYTF TGTGCCAGCAGTCTAGCAGGGGGCCGATCGGATGGCTACACCTTC
TRBJ2-7 NA TRBV4-1 NA CASSQTGEREQYF TGCGCCAGCAGCCAGACGGGGGAGCGCGAGCAGTACTTC
TRBJ1-3 NA TRBV9 NA CASSAAGNTIYF TGTGCCAGCAGCGCGGCTGGAAACACCATATATTTT
TRBJ2-5 TRBD1 TRBV18 NA CASSEQGGETQYF TGTGCCAGCTCAGAACAGGGGGGAGAGACCCAGTACTTC
TRBJ1-4 TRBD1 TRBV5-1 NA CASSPKTGATNEKLFF TGCGCCAGCAGCCCAAAAACAGGGGCTACTAATGAAAAACTGTTTTTT
TRBJ1-2 TRBD1 TRBV11-2 NA CASRFNRGGYTF TGTGCCAGCAGATTCAACAGGGGTGGCTACACCTTC
TRBJ2-1 TRBD2 TRBV12-5 NA CASGFSGGLDEQFF TGTGCTAGTGGCTTCAGCGGGGGCTTGGATGAGCAGTTCTTC
TRBJ2-1 TRBD2 TRBV5-4 NA CASSFFRGGSYNEQFF TGTGCCAGCAGCTTCTTCCGGGGGGGGTCCTACAATGAGCAGTTCTTC
TRBJ1-2 NA TRBV6-5 NA CASSYSGGRGYGYTF TGTGCCAGCAGTTACTCGGGGGGGCGCGGGTACGGCTACACCTTC